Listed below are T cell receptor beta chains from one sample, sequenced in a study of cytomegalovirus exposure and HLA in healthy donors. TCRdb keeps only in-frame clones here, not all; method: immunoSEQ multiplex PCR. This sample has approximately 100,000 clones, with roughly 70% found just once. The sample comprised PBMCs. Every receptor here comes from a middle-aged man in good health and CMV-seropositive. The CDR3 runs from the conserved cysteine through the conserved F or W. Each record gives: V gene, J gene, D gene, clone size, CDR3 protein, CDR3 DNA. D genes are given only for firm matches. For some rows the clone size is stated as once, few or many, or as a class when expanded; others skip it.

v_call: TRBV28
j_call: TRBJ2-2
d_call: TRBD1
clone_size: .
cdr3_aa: CASSPEDRGGELFF
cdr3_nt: TGTGCCAGCAGTCCCGAAGACAGGGGAGGGGAGCTGTTTTTT

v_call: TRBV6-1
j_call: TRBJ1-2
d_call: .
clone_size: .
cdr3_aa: CASSEGTATNYGYTF
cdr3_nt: TGTGCCAGCAGTGAAGGGACAGCCACTAACTATGGCTACACCTTC

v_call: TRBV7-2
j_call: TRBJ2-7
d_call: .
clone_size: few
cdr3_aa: CASSFWALTEEQYF
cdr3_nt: TGTGCCAGCAGCTTTTGGGCGCTTACGGAAGAGCAGTACTTC

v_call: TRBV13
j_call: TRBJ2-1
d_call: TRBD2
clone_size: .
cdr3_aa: CASSFTSGYNEQFF
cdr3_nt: TGTGCCAGCAGCTTTACTAGCGGCTACAATGAGCAGTTCTTC

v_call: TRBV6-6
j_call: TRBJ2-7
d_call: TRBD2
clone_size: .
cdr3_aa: CASSSMAGGTSYEQYF
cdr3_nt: TGTGCCAGCAGTAGTATGGCGGGAGGGACTTCCTACGAGCAGTACTTC

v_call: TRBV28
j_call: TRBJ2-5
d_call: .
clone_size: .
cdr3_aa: CASSSDFRFQGKFETQYF
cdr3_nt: TGTGCCAGCAGTTCGGATTTTAGGTTCCAGGGGAAGTTTGAGACCCAGTACTTC

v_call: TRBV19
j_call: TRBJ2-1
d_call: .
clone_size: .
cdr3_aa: CASSPATAYNEQFF
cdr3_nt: TGTGCCAGTAGTCCAGCGACAGCCTACAATGAGCAGTTCTTC

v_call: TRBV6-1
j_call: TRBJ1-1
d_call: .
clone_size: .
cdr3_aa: CASSDRGLSEAFF
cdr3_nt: TGTGCCAGCAGTGATAGGGGTTTGTCTGAAGCTTTCTTT

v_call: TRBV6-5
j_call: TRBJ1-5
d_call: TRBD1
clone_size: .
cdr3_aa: CASSLDRGNQPQHF
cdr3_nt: TGTGCCAGCAGCTTGGACAGGGGCAATCAGCCCCAGCATTTT

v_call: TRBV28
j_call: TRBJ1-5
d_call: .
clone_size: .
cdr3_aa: CASSLVPQGNQPQHF
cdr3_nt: TGTGCCAGCAGTTTAGTACCCCAGGGCAATCAGCCCCAGCATTTT

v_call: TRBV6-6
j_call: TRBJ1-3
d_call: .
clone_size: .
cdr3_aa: CAISGQAGNTIYF
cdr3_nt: TGTGCCATCTCGGGACAAGCTGGAAACACCATATATTTT

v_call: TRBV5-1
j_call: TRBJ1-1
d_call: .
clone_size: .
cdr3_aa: CASSSQGSEAFF
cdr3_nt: TGCGCCAGCAGCTCCCAGGGAAGTGAGGCTTTCTTT

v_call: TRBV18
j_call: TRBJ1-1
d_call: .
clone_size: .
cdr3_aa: CASSPNSDTEAFF
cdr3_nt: TGTGCCAGCTCACCGAACTCGGACACTGAAGCTTTCTTT

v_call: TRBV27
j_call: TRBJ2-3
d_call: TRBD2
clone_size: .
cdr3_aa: CASSLSRGARADTQYF
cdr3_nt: TGTGCCAGCAGTTTATCGCGGGGGGCGCGTGCGGATACGCAGTATTTT

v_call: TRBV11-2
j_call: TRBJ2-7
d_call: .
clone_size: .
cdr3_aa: CASRQVSDVYYEQYF
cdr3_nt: TGTGCCAGCAGACAAGTGAGCGACGTGTACTACGAGCAGTACTTC

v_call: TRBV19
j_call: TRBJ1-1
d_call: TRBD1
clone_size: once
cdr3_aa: CASTPGGTYTEAFF
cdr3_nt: TGTGCCAGTACCCCAGGGGGGACATACACTGAAGCTTTCTTT

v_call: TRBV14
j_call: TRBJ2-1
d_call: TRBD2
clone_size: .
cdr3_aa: CASSQYSGVDEQFF
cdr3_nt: TGTGCCAGCAGCCAATATAGCGGGGTCGATGAGCAGTTCTTC

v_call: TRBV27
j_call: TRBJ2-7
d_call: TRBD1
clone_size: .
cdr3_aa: CASSFGTGGPQRQYF
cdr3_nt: TGTGCCAGCAGTTTCGGCACAGGGGGCCCCCAGAGGCAGTACTTC

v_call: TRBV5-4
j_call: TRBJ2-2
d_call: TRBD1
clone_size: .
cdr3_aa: CASSMDRENTGELFF
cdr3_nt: TGTGCCAGCAGCATGGACAGGGAAAACACCGGGGAGCTGTTTTTT

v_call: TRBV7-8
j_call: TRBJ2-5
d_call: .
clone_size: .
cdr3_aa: CASSSRETSQETQYF
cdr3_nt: TGTGCCAGCAGCTCGAGGGAGACTAGCCAAGAGACCCAGTACTTC

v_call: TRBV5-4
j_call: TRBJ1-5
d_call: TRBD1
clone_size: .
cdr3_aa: CASSRDRGLLQPQHF
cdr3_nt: TGTGCCAGCAGCCGGGACAGGGGGCTCCTTCAGCCCCAGCATTTT

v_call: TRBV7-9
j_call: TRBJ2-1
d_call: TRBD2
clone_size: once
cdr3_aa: CATSKREGGIGQFF
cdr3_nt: TGTGCCACCTCCAAGCGGGAGGGCGGAATCGGGCAGTTCTTC

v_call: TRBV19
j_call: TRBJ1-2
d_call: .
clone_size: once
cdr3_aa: CASSIVGALLYTF
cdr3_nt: TGTGCCAGTAGTATAGTAGGGGCCCTCCTCTACACCTTC

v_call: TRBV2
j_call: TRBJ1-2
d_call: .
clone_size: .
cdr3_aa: CASSENGAAVGYGYTF
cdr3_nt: TGTGCCAGCAGTGAAAATGGCGCGGCGGTAGGCTATGGCTACACCTTC

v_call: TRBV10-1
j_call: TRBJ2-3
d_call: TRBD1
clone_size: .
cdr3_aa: CASSESRRTGGLTDTQYF
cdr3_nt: TGCGCCAGCAGTGAGTCGCGGAGGACAGGGGGCCTCACAGATACGCAGTATTTT

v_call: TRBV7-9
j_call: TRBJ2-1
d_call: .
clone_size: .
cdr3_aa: CASSQNPGAGDIEQFF
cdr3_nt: TGTGCCAGCAGCCAGAACCCGGGAGCCGGGGATATCGAGCAGTTCTTC

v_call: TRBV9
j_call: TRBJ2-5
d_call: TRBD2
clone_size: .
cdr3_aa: CASSVEGLAGRETQYF
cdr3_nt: TGTGCCAGCAGCGTAGAAGGTCTAGCGGGGAGGGAGACCCAGTACTTC

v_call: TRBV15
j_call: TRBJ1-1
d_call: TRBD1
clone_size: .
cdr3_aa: CATSRDRTGREAFF
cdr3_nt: TGTGCCACCAGCAGAGACCGGACAGGCCGTGAAGCTTTCTTT

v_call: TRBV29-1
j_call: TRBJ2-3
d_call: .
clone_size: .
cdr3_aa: CSGGDQSTDTQYF
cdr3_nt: TGCAGCGGGGGGGACCAAAGCACAGATACGCAGTATTTT

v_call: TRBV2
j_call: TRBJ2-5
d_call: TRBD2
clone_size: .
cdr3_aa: CASSGTSGPSQETQYF
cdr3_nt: TGTGCCAGCAGTGGCACTAGCGGGCCCTCCCAAGAGACCCAGTACTTC

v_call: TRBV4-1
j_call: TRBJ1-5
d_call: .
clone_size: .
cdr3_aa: CASSQEGASNQPQHF
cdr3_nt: TGCGCCAGCAGCCAAGAGGGGGCCAGCAATCAGCCCCAGCATTTT